These 26 T cell receptor beta chains share one sample of origin, sequenced in a study of cytomegalovirus exposure and HLA in healthy donors. Primers: 60 Vbeta forward and 13 Jbeta reverse. Sequencing used immunoSEQ multiplex PCR; TCRdb keeps in-frame clones, though not all of them. The top ten clones hold around 3.7% of a sample with about 120,000 clones, more than 70% of them seen once. Sequenced material: PBMCs. The receptors here all came from a man aged 30 to 39 in good health and CMV-seronegative.

This clone was seen more than once but under ten times. CDR3 nucleotide sequence: TGTGCCAGCAGAGACGAGCGGGGGGGAGTAGATACGCAGTATTTT. This gives the protein CASRDERGGVDTQYF. The gene calls are TRBV6-5 and TRBJ2-3; 10 bases align to TRBD2. The germline CDR1 and CDR2 sequences are MNHEY and SVGAGI. Losses at the gene ends were 6 bases for V and 5 bases for J; bases not matched to a gene: 8. The length of the CDR3 is 15 residues.

The chain joins TRBV15 to TRBJ2-7; 7 positions agree with TRBD2. Germline CDR1 is LNHNV and CDR2 is YYDKDF (reference sequence). V lost 1 base and J lost 0; bases outside the gene matches: 9. The CDR3 is made up of 17 amino acids. CDR3 region: CATSRGGGRFHSYEQYF. The CDR3 DNA sequence: TGTGCCACCAGCAGAGGGGGAGGGCGGTTCCACTCCTACGAGCAGTACTTC.

V gene TRBV7-2 combines with J gene TRBJ1-1; 7 bases match TRBD1. V was pared by 5 bases and J by 8 bases, with 8 bases of the junction left unmatched. The CDR3 has 13 amino acids. In germline, CDR1 is SGHTA, CDR2 FQGNSA. The CDR3 here is CASSLRQGLEAFF. DNA for the CDR3: TGTGCCAGCAGCCTTCGACAGGGATTGGAAGCTTTCTTT.

This sequence joins TRBV5-6 and TRBJ1-1; D may be TRBD1 (5 bases). This CDR3 spans 15 amino acids. V was clipped by 3 bases and J by 2 bases, with 14 bases between them. Germline V gene data show CDR1 as SGHDT and CDR2 as YYEEEE. The CDR3 DNA reads as TGTGCCAGCAGCTGGGAGGGGTGGGTCAACACTGAAGCTTTCTTT. Amino acids: CASSWEGWVNTEAFF.

About this clone: Because the CDR3's place on the DNA is in doubt, the DNA is left out and the CDR3 is given as listed by TCRdb. The V call is TRBV9, the J call TRBJ2-7; TRBD2 is taken as the D call from the table, unchecked against the DNA. Germline V gene data show CDR1 as SGDLS and CDR2 as YYNGEE. From its first to its last residue, the CDR3 has 14 amino acids. The CDR3: CASSWGTGADERYF.

The chain combines TRBV5-1 with TRBJ2-3, with 11 bases lining up with TRBD2. The CDR3 runs 16 residues. CDR1 and CDR2 from the germline V gene are SGHRS and YFSETQ. J gave up 2 bases and V 4 bases, and 6 bases lay outside the gene matches. The CDR3 region is CASSAFSGGDTDTQYF. CDR3 DNA: TGCGCCAGCAGCGCATTTAGCGGGGGGGACACAGATACGCAGTATTTT. Combining the CDR3 with reference TRBV5-1 and TRBJ2-3 gives the whole variable domain KAGVTQTPRYLIKTRGQQVTLSCSPISGHRSVSWYQQTPGQGLQFLFEYFSETQRNKGNFPGRFSGRQFSNSRSEMNVSTLELGDSALYLCASSAFSGGDTDTQYFGPGTRLTVL.

This chain uses TRBV7-2 with TRBJ1-5; maybe TRBD1 (5 bases). V gave up 3 bases and J gave up 6 bases, with 12 bases separating them. Looked up from germline, CDR1 is SGHTA and CDR2 is FQGNSA. This CDR3 has 14 amino acids. CDR3 bases: TGTGCCAGCAGCTTCGGTGCGGGGCCTCAGCCCCAGCATTTT. Its translation is CASSFGAGPQPQHF.

The V call is TRBV10-3, the J call TRBJ1-5; D is uncertain. Germline V gives CDR1 ENHRY, CDR2 SYGVKD. The length of the CDR3 is 15 residues. The ends were cut back, 3 bases at V and 7 bases at J, with 16 bases in the middle. The DNA of the CDR3 is TGTGCCATCAGTGAAGCCGTAGCCAGTGGGCAGCCCCAGCATTTT. Its protein product is CAISEAVASGQPQHF.

This chain uses TRBV5-1 with TRBJ1-2; the match to TRBD1 covers 8 bases. Germline values: CDR1 SGHRS, CDR2 YFSETQ. V shed 4 bases and J 5 bases; nucleotides not matched to a gene: 10. There are 15 residues in the CDR3. CDR3 in amino acids: CASSLDRGAGYGYTF. The CDR3 nucleotides read TGCGCCAGCAGCCTTGACAGGGGCGCTGGGTATGGCTACACCTTC.

The genes are TRBV28 and TRBJ1-5, with D possibly being TRBD1 (5 bases). CDR3 length: 16 amino acids. The V gene lost 3 bases and the J gene lost 0 bases, with 12 bases spanning the gap. Germline V gene sequence: CDR1 MDHEN, CDR2 SYDVKM. The CDR3 DNA sequence: TGTGCCAGCAGTTTGACAGCCGGCAATAGCAATCAGCCCCAGCATTTT. Residues: CASSLTAGNSNQPQHF.

The chain is built from TRBV28 and TRBJ2-1, with a weak D call TRBD2 (5 bases). V shed 6 bases and J shed 2 bases, with 17 bases lying between them. CDR3 length equals 16 residues. Germline V gives CDR1 MDHEN, CDR2 SYDVKM. The CDR3 sequence is CASSPIREYTYNEQFF. The CDR3 DNA reads TGTGCCAGCAGCCCTATAAGGGAGTACACCTACAATGAGCAGTTCTTC. The whole variable domain, remainder taken from reference TRBV28 and TRBJ2-1, is DVKVTQSSRYLVKRTGEKVFLECVQDMDHENMFWYRQDPGLGLRLIYFSYDVKMKEKGDIPEGYSVSREKKERFSLILESASTNQTSMYLCASSPIREYTYNEQFFGPGTRLTVL.

V usage is TRBV5-1 and J usage is TRBJ2-5; 9 nucleotides agree with TRBD1. V lost 3 bases to trimming and J lost 6 bases; unmatched junction nucleotides: 15. This CDR3 has 17 residues. The germline V gene encodes CDR1 SGHRS and CDR2 YFSETQ. CDR3 in amino acids: CASSSSVQGALLKTQYF. The CDR3 DNA is TGCGCCAGCAGCTCGTCCGTACAGGGGGCTTTGTTAAAGACCCAGTACTTC.

The gene calls are TRBV5-1 and TRBJ2-3, with D perhaps TRBD2 (6 bases). The CDR3 sequence is 17 residues long. The V and J ends lost 0 bases and 5 bases respectively, with 19 bases between them. Germline V lookup: CDR1 SGHRS, CDR2 YFSETQ. The CDR3 sequence: CASSLAYQGGGKDTQYF. For the CDR3, the DNA is TGCGCCAGCAGCTTGGCCTATCAAGGCGGAGGGAAAGATACGCAGTATTTT.

This clone has just a few counts. V is TRBV30 and J is TRBJ2-1, with TRBD1 matching 8 bases. This CDR3 has 17 amino acids. Germline V gene sequence: CDR1 GTSNPN, CDR2 SVGIG (reference sequence). Trimming cost V 2 bases and J 8 bases; bases outside gene matches: 17. As DNA, the CDR3 is TGTGCCTGGAGTTTAGGCCGCCGGACAGGGATTCGAGATGAGCAGTTCTTC. This sequence encodes CAWSLGRRTGIRDEQFF.

The chain is built from TRBV4-1 and TRBJ2-1, with D maybe TRBD1 (6 bases). The CDR3 totals 16 residues. V was trimmed by 0 bases and J by 1 base, leaving 10 bases between them. In germline, CDR1 is MGHRA, CDR2 YSYEKL. CDR3 sequence reads: CASSQDWGHSYNEQFF. DNA for the CDR3: TGCGCCAGCAGCCAAGATTGGGGGCATTCCTACAATGAGCAGTTCTTC.

V and J are TRBV7-9 and TRBJ2-1; TRBD2 matches 7 bases. CDR1 and CDR2 (germline): SEHNR, FQNEAQ (reference sequence). J gave up 9 bases and V 3 bases, and 11 bases lay outside the gene matches. The CDR3 length is 15 residues. The CDR3 region is CASSFVLAGDGEQFF. The CDR3 DNA follows: TGTGCCAGCAGCTTCGTATTGGCGGGGGATGGTGAGCAGTTCTTC.

The chain carries TRBV28 and TRBJ2-2, with 10 bases fitting TRBD1. From germline, CDR1 is MDHEN and CDR2 SYDVKM. Trimming cost V 6 bases and J 4 bases; bases outside gene matches: 8. The CDR3 extends over 16 amino acids. DNA of the CDR3: TGTGCCAGCAGAAATCCGGGACAGGGGCCCACCGGGGAGCTGTTTTTT. Its translation is CASRNPGQGPTGELFF. Using reference TRBV28 and TRBJ2-2 for the parts outside the CDR3, the full variable domain is DVKVTQSSRYLVKRTGEKVFLECVQDMDHENMFWYRQDPGLGLRLIYFSYDVKMKEKGDIPEGYSVSREKKERFSLILESASTNQTSMYLCASRNPGQGPTGELFFGEGSRLTVL.

This chain links TRBV6-5 with TRBJ2-2; D may be TRBD1 (5 bases). CDR3 size: 14 residues. Trimming took 7 bases from V and 4 from J, leaving 13 bases between them. The germline gives CDR1 MNHEY, CDR2 SVGAGI. CDR3 in DNA: TGTGCCAGCACCTATGACAGATTCACCGGGGAGCTGTTTTTT. It is translated as CASTYDRFTGELFF.

DNA for the CDR3: TGTGCCAGTACTAATGCGCGACAGTACAATGAGCAGTTCTTC. Protein sequence: CASTNARQYNEQFF. V and J are TRBV19 and TRBJ2-1; D possibly corresponds to TRBD1 (5 bases). V dropped 7 bases and J dropped 4 bases, with 14 bases sitting between them. The CDR3 contains 14 residues. Germline V gives CDR1 LNHDA, CDR2 SQIVND (reference sequence).

This clone was detected once. The V call is TRBV10-3, the J call TRBJ2-4; 15 nucleotides agree with TRBD2. With V trimmed by 5 bases and J by 16 bases, 9 bases remained unmatched. The CDR3 is 14 amino acids. The V gene's germline CDR1 is ENHRY and CDR2 SYGVKD. For the CDR3, the DNA is TGTGCCATCAGTTTGGGACTAGCGGGGGGCCCGTACTACTTC. Translating gives CAISLGLAGGPYYF.

The chain carries TRBV29-1 and TRBJ1-2, with no clear D. Germline CDR1 is SQVTM and CDR2 is ANQGSEA. Trimming cost V 2 bases and J 0 bases, with 7 bases left between them. This CDR3 contains 13 residues. The CDR3 bases are TGCAGCGTTGAAAGTCAGACTAACTATGGCTACACCTTC. Translated, it gives CSVESQTNYGYTF.

This chain joins TRBV11-2 and TRBJ2-1, with a tentative D call TRBD1 (5 bases). Germline values: CDR1 SGHAT, CDR2 FQNNGV. V dropped 5 bases and J dropped 8 bases, with 22 bases sitting between them. This CDR3 has 16 amino acids. The CDR3 is CASSQGSASYRDEQFF. The CDR3 DNA follows: TGTGCCAGCAGCCAGGGCTCGGCTAGTTATAGGGATGAGCAGTTCTTC.

J is TRBJ2-3 and V is TRBV4-1; D is ambiguous. CDR3 length: 13 residues. Germline V lookup: CDR1 MGHRA, CDR2 YSYEKL. Trimming shortened V by 1 base and J by 6 bases, and 8 bases separated the two germline ends. The CDR3 spells CASSQVISDTQYF. DNA of the CDR3: TGCGCCAGCAGCCAAGTTATCTCGGATACGCAGTATTTT.

The V gene is TRBV5-6, the J gene TRBJ2-7; D is possibly TRBD1 (6 bases). The CDR3 has 15 residues. Germline CDR1 is SGHDT and CDR2 is YYEEEE. V was shortened by 4 bases and J by 3 bases, with 17 bases between the two germline ends. As DNA, the CDR3 is TGTGCCAGCAGCGACGCCGGGACAATTCTCTACGAGCAGTACTTC. It specifies CASSDAGTILYEQYF.

This clone was detected only once. This chain uses TRBV18 with TRBJ2-1; 10 positions match TRBD2. CDR1 KGHSH and CDR2 LQKENI come from the germline V gene. The V and J ends lost 0 bases and 5 bases, in that order; junction bases with no gene match: 7. This CDR3 contains 17 residues. The DNA of the CDR3 is TGTGCCAGCTCACCACCGGTAGCGGGGGGCATCCACAATGAGCAGTTCTTC. It specifies CASSPPVAGGIHNEQFF.

This chain uses TRBV5-5 with TRBJ1-2; 12 bases map to TRBD1. Losses at the gene ends were 4 bases for V and 4 bases for J; bases not matched to a gene: 8. Germline V gene sequence: CDR1 SGHKS, CDR2 YYEKEE (reference sequence). The CDR3 sequence is 16 residues long. DNA of the CDR3: TGTGCCAGCAGCCGAGCACCGGGACAGGGGGCCTATGGCTACACCTTC. It codes for CASSRAPGQGAYGYTF. Full variable domain (rest looked up from reference TRBV5-5 and TRBJ1-2): DAGVTQSPTHLIKTRGQQVTLRCSPISGHKSVSWYQQVLGQGPQFIFQYYEKEERGRGNFPDRFSARQFPNYSSELNVNALLLGDSALYLCASSRAPGQGAYGYTFGSGTRLTVV.